Below are 9 T cell receptor beta chains sequenced from a single sample in a study of cytomegalovirus exposure and HLA in healthy donors. Both 60 Vbeta primers and 13 Jbeta primers went into the PCR. Measured with immunoSEQ multiplex PCR; TCRdb has only the in-frame clones, and not every one. The data show 66,000 or so clones, with more than 80% seen just once and about 1.6% held by the top ten. The sample consisted of PBMCs. The receptors come from a man aged 25 to 40 in good health and CMV-seropositive.

The chain carries TRBV30 and TRBJ1-2, with D unresolved. This CDR3 spans 15 amino acids. V lost 1 base to trimming and J lost 2 bases, with 14 bases between them. Germline CDR1 GTSNPN, CDR2 SVGIG (reference sequence). CDR3 sequence: CAWSADSSLNYGYTF. CDR3 sequence (DNA): TGTGCCTGGAGTGCGGACTCGTCCCTAAACTATGGCTACACCTTC. Combining the CDR3 with reference TRBV30 and TRBJ1-2 gives the whole variable domain SQTIHQWPATLVQPVGSPLSLECTVEGTSNPNLYWYRQAAGRGLQLLFYSVGIGQISSEVPQNLSASRPQDRQFILSSKKLLLSDSGFYLCAWSADSSLNYGYTFGSGTRLTVV.

The rearrangement links TRBV6-5 to TRBJ2-5; TRBD2 matches at 14 bases. Trimming at V came to 5 bases and at J to 5 bases, leaving 4 bases not matched to a gene. The CDR3 totals 15 residues. Germline CDR1 and CDR2: MNHEY and SVGAGI. The CDR3 DNA reads TGTGCCAGCAGTCGGACTAGCGGGAGGCTTGAGACCCAGTACTTC. It encodes CASSRTSGRLETQYF.

The chain couples TRBV28 to TRBJ1-4; 8 positions match TRBD1. V shed 6 bases and J 8 bases; nucleotides not matched to a gene: 11. The CDR3 covers 15 residues. The germline V gene encodes CDR1 MDHEN and CDR2 SYDVKM. In DNA form, the CDR3 reads TGTGCCAGCAGACCCAGGACAGGGCCCTTCGAAAAACTGTTTTTT. Translation: CASRPRTGPFEKLFF.

The rearrangement uses TRBV7-9 and TRBJ2-3, with D possibly TRBD1 on 6 matching bases. The length of the CDR3 is 17 residues. V was pared by 5 bases and J by 2 bases, with 20 bases between. CDR1 is SEHNR, CDR2 FQNEAQ, per germline (reference sequence). The CDR3: CASSLLGRQGITDTQYF. CDR3 sequence (DNA): TGTGCCAGCAGCCTTCTGGGAAGGCAGGGGATCACAGATACGCAGTATTTT.

The rearrangement joins TRBV18 to TRBJ2-5; 9 nucleotides match TRBD1. TRBJ2-7 matches the DNA end more closely, so the J call is doubtful. Looked up from germline, CDR1 is KGHSH and CDR2 is LQKENI. There are 18 residues in the CDR3. CDR3 sequence: CASSPPIRTGQGLYEQYF. The CDR3, as DNA: TGTGCCAGCTCACCACCGATTCGAACGGGACAGGGCCTTTACGAGCAGTACTTC.

CDR3 protein: CSVNPRRGIDEQYF. DNA for the CDR3: TGCAGCGTTAACCCGCGCAGGGGGATAGACGAGCAGTACTTC. V gene TRBV29-1 combines with J gene TRBJ2-7, with 7 bases aligning to TRBD1. V shed 5 bases, J shed 5 bases, and the junction held 12 bases outside the gene matches. Germline CDR1 is SQVTM and CDR2 is ANQGSEA. The CDR3 runs 14 residues.

As DNA, the CDR3 is TGTGCCAGCAGCTTACCCGACACCGGGGAGCTGTTTTTT. This encodes CASSLPDTGELFF. V gene TRBV7-2 combines with J gene TRBJ2-2; D unresolved. CDR1 and CDR2 from the germline V gene are SGHTA and FQGNSA. The CDR3 covers 13 residues. Trimming took 2 bases from V and 3 from J, leaving 4 bases between them.

The genes are TRBV4-3 and TRBJ2-2; tentatively, D is TRBD2 (5 bases). The germline V and J ends were trimmed by 4 bases and 7 bases, with 19 bases remaining between them. From germline, CDR1 is LGHNA and CDR2 YSLEER. This CDR3 is 16 amino acids long. CDR3 DNA: TGCGCCAGCAGCCCCGAGCTAGCAGGAGTAAACGGGGAGCTGTTTTTT. Translation gives CASSPELAGVNGELFF.

The rearrangement links TRBV7-9 to TRBJ2-2, with D possibly being TRBD1 (6 bases). CDR1 is SEHNR, CDR2 FQNEAQ, per germline (reference sequence). The CDR3 is 16 residues long. With 3 bases removed from V and 6 bases from J, the gap between germline ends came to 17 bases. CDR3 DNA sequence: TGTGCCAGCAGCTTTGACTCGTGGGGGCTACCCGGGGAGCTGTTTTTT. It is translated as CASSFDSWGLPGELFF.